This T cell receptor (beta chain) was captured by sequencing in a study of shared clonotypes between healthy human individuals (dated by TCRdb to 2020 to 2022). About the investigation overall: Three men and a couple of women, aged 18 to 49 years, made up the cohort. Libraries were prepared and TCR repertoires were sequenced by different laboratories using diverse techniques, in order to increase sequencing depth and limit assay-specific biases. For each donor, three plates each were used for CD4 naive and CD4 memory, two plates were used for CD8 naive, and one plate was used for CD8 memory. To estimate repertoire size and how much clonotype sharing occurs between individuals, the study deeply sequenced the blood TCR repertoires of a handful of healthy adults. Between about 0.9 and 10 billion PBMCs per donor were obtained by leukapheresis. Paper-wide results and their limitations: Larger estimated clonotype richness was generally found for naive subsets than for memory subsets. When several donors were compared, the shared fraction of clonotypes was around 5% for naive CD4, around 3.5% for naive CD8, about 2.4% for memory CD4, and less than 0.45% for memory CD8. Sampling was restricted to blood, and TCR repertoires in tissue are likely to differ from TCR repertoires in blood. The small number of donors limited the genetic and exposure-history diversity represented. Compared with non-shared clonotypes, clonotypes shared by all four sorted-subset donors had higher generation probabilities. Pairwise subsampling led to the expectation that sequencing depth would affect the degree of clonotype sharing among donors. Rarefaction of sorted-subset datasets indicated incomplete sequencing despite the large sequencing depth.

Regarding this clone: Its specific antigen is unknown. No base quality information exists; no much larger clone differs at one position.

TCR CDR3 regions were amplified from genomic DNA by multiplex PCR using the deep immunoSEQ assay. Extracted genomic DNA from each cell subset was spread evenly across all wells of several immunoSEQ 96-well plates, with each plate serving as a replicate. For sorted subsets, approximately 190 ng of genomic DNA, equivalent to 30,000 or so T cell genomes, went into each replicate PCR. The purified libraries were quantified using a Qubit 3.0 fluorometer, sized with a Bioanalyzer 2100, and then quantified again using the KAPA Library Quantification kit. A separate single-read 150-cycle Illumina NextSeq 550 flow cell was used to sequence each immunoSEQ 96-well plate. As for the original processing: The immunoSEQ output contained only junctional sequences without quality scores, so filtering could not match that applied to full-length reads. To assign V/J genes and CDR3, sequences were annotated against IMGT germline references using PyIR, a Python wrapper for IgBLAST v1.9. Reads were removed for weak V/J assignments (E-value above 1e-6), missing CDR3, stop codons, out-of-frame junctions, or ambiguous translated residues. V3J clonotypes were defined by identical inferred V gene, J gene, and CDR3 amino acid sequence. The percentage overlap between two repertoires was calculated by dividing the number of shared unique clonotypes by the size of the smaller repertoire. Richness of each repertoire was evaluated using RTK rarefaction, the Chao1 estimator, and Recon v2.1 estimates of unobserved clonotypes. OLGA was used to compute generation probabilities for all TCRbeta clonotypes that the gDNA method yielded from a few donors. TCRdb obtained this table from immuneACCESS and retained in-frame rearrangements with V and J assigned. These tables miss some clones; where compared with another copy, unresolved V genes account for less than half of the shortfall, and the remainder is unexplained. V and J calls and clone size are as listed in that table; D and trimming were resolved from the DNA. For this sample there are 2 million to 2.5 million clones; less than 95% appear just once. The ten largest clones take up more than 0.95% of the sample.

CD8 naive samples consisted of CD45RO-negative cells that were positively selected for CCR7, yielding a CD45RA+CCR7+ population without TemRA cells. Donors were healthy HIV-negative adults with no recently reported acute infections or vaccinations. Only Caucasian adults living in Nashville, Tennessee, USA were represented among the donors. After blood collection by leukapheresis, PBMCs were isolated using Ficoll-Histopaque density gradient centrifugation and then cryopreserved in the vapor phase of liquid nitrogen. Analytical flow cytometry was used to check the purity and quantity of each magnetically sorted T cell population. Genomic DNA was isolated from each sorted fraction and quantified by UV absorbance on a Nanodrop 2000c. The CDR3 runs 14 residues from the cysteine to the phenylalanine. Only the CDR3 part of the read is kept: 42 bases, read in frame from the first base. CDR1 and CDR2 are drawn from the germline V gene: SGHAT, FQNNGV. The germline ends are 13 bases apart after V is trimmed by 3 bases and J by 6 bases.

Sequenced material: naive CD8+ T cells sorted from blood. The cell subset or site label for this specimen denotes: CD45RA+CCR7+. The receptor chain draws on TRBV11-2 and TRBJ2-3, with the D gene not confidently named. This receptor was obtained from a man aged 18 to 30 in good health. The nucleotides read TGTGCCAGCAGCTTTGACCCCCAAGTGGATACGCAGTATTTT. This yields the protein CASSFDPQVDTQYF.